Listed below are T cell receptor beta chains from one sample, sequenced in a study of human T cells and chemical hapten exposure. TCRdb fed the RACE reads into MiXCR, producing one record per CDR3 protein. This table holds tens of thousands of distinct CDR3 sequences, roughly 7.1% found once. The sample in question was whole blood, obtained in connection with sensitization to the hapten diphenylcyclopropenone (DPC). The receptors shown here come from a woman aged 25 to 39 with alopecia areata. Some clones in this sample may be carry-over from other donors' samples. Both conserved end residues are part of each CDR3. D genes are given only for firm matches. Sizes are listed as once, few, many, or a class for an expanded clone.

j_gene,d_gene,v_gene,abundance,CDR3aa,CDR3nt
TRBJ2-1,-,TRBV6-6,many,CASSYNQITYNEQFF,TGTGCCAGCAGTTACAACCAGATTACTTACAATGAGCAGTTCTTC
TRBJ2-6,-,TRBV5-4,many,CASSLRGRDPGANVLTF,TGTGCCAGCAGCTTGAGGGGGCGGGATCCTGGGGCCAACGTCCTGACTTTC
TRBJ2-5,TRBD2,TRBV18,many,CASSPRRASGEETQYF,TGTGCCAGCTCACCCCGTCGGGCTAGCGGAGAAGAGACCCAGTACTTC
TRBJ2-7,TRBD1,TRBV20-1,many,CSAVDRLLYEQYF,TGCAGTGCTGTGGACAGGCTTTTATACGAGCAGTACTTC
TRBJ1-5,TRBD1,TRBV2,few,CANSSTGEVQPQHF,TGTGCCAACAGTTCTACAGGGGAAGTACAGCCCCAGCATTTT
TRBJ2-7,-,TRBV20-1,many,CSAAALERASLYEQYF,TGCAGTGCCGCTGCCCTTGAACGGGCGAGCCTCTACGAGCAGTACTTC
TRBJ1-3,-,TRBV7-2,few,CASSLQPTGLAGNTIYF,TGTGCCAGCAGCCTGCAACCTACAGGGTTAGCTGGAAACACCATATATTTT
TRBJ1-1,-,TRBV20-1,many,CSAREGSGAFF,TGCAGTGCTAGAGAAGGTTCGGGAGCTTTCTTT
TRBJ2-6,-,TRBV15,few,CATSRDVGSGANVLTF,TGTGCCACCAGCAGAGATGTGGGCTCTGGGGCCAACGTCCTGACTTTC
TRBJ1-2,-,TRBV20-1,many,CSAREAGTYGYTF,TGCAGTGCTAGAGAAGCAGGGACCTATGGCTACACCTTC
TRBJ2-3,TRBD1,TRBV2,many,CASGGTGGTDTQYF,TGTGCCAGCGGAGGGACAGGGGGCACAGATACGCAGTATTTT
TRBJ2-7,-,TRBV5-1,many,CASSLDGGSYEQYF,TGCGCCAGCAGCTTGGACGGGGGTTCCTACGAGCAGTACTTC